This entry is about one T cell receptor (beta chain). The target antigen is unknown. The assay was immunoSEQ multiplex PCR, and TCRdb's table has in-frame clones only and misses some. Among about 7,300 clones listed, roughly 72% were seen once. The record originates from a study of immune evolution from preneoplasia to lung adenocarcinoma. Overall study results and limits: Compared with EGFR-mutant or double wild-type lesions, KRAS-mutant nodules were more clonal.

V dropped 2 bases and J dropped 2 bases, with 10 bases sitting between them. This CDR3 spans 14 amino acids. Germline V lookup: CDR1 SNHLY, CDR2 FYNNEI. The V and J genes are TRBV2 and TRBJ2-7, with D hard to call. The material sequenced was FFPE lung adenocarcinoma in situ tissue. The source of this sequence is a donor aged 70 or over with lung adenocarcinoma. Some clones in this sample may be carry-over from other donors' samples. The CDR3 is CASSEWPNPYEQYF. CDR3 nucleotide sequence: TGTGCCAGCAGTGAATGGCCGAATCCCTACGAGCAGTACTTC.